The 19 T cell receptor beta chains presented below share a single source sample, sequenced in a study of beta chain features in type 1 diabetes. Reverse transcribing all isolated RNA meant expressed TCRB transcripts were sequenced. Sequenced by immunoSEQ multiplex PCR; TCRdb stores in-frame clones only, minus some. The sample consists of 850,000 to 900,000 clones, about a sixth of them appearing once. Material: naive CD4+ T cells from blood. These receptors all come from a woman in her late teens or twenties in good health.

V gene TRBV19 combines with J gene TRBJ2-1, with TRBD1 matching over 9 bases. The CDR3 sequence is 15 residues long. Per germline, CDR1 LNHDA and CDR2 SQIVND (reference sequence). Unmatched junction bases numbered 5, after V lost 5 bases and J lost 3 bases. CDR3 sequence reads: CASSPGTGFYNEQFF. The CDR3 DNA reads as TGTGCCAGTAGTCCCGGGACAGGGTTCTACAATGAGCAGTTCTTC.

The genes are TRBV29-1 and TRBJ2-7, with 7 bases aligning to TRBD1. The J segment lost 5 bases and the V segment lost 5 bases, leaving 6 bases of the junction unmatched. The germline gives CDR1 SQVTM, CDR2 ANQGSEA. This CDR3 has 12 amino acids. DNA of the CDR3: TGCAGCGTTTTTTTAGGGGGCAACGAGCAGTACTTC. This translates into CSVFLGGNEQYF.

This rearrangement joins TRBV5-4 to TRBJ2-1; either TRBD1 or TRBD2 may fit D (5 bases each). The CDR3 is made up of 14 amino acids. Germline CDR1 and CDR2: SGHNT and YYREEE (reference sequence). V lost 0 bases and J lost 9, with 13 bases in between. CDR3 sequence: CASSLEAQRGEQFF. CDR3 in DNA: TGTGCCAGCAGCTTGGAGGCCCAGAGGGGTGAGCAGTTCTTC.

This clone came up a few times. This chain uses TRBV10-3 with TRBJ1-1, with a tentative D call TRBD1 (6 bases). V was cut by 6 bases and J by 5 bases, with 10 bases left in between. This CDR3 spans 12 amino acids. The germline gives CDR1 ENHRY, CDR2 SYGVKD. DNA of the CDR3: TGTGCCATCAGACAGGGAACTACTGAAGCTTTCTTT. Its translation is CAIRQGTTEAFF.

The CDR3 region has the DNA TGCGCCAGCAGCCCCTTTAGCGGGGGCCAAGAGACCCAGTACTTC. It encodes CASSPFSGGQETQYF. The chain combines TRBV5-1 with TRBJ2-5; 9 bases line up with TRBD2. This CDR3 is 15 amino acids long. J was trimmed by 1 base and V by 4 bases; bases with no gene match: 5. Germline CDR1 is SGHRS and CDR2 is YFSETQ.

The CDR3 sequence is CASSSRGGTAYEQYF. CDR3 in DNA: TGTGCCAGCAGTTCCCGTGGTGGGACAGCCTACGAGCAGTACTTC. The J gene is TRBJ2-7, the V gene TRBV6-6; 7 bases match TRBD1. This CDR3 region has 15 residues. Germline values: CDR1 MNHNY, CDR2 SVGAGI (reference sequence). V shed 4 bases and J 2 bases; nucleotides not matched to a gene: 8.

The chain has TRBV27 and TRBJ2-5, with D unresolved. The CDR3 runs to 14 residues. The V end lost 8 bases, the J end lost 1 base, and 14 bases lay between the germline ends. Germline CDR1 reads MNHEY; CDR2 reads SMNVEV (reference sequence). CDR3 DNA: TGTGCCAGCTTGTGGCTTGAACTCCAAGAGACCCAGTACTTC. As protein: CASLWLELQETQYF.

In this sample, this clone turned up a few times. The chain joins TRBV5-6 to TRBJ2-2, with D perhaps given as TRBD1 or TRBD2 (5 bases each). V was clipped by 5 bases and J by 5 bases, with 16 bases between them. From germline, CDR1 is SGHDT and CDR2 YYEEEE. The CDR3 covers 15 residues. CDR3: CASRRTGRTTGELFF. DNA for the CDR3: TGTGCCAGCAGGCGCACGGGGCGCACGACCGGGGAGCTGTTTTTT.

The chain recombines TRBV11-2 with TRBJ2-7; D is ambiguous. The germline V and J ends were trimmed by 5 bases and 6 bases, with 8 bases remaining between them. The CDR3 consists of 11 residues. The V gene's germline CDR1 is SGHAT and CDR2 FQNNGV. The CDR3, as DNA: TGTGCCAGCAGCGGGCCGTCCGAGCAGTACTTC. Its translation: CASSGPSEQYF.

CDR3: CASSQKREFRPYEQYF. CDR3 DNA: TGCGCCAGCAGCCAAAAGAGGGAGTTTCGACCCTACGAGCAGTACTTC. The J gene is TRBJ2-7, the V gene TRBV4-1; possibly TRBD2 for D (5 bases). The CDR3 extends over 16 amino acids. Trimming took off 2 bases at V and 2 bases at J, with 16 bases between the two ends. The germline V gene has CDR1 MGHRA and CDR2 YSYEKL.

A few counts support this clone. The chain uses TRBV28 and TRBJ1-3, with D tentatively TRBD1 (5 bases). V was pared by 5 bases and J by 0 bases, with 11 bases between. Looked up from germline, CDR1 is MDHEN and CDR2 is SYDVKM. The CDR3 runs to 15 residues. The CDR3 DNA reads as TGTGCCAGCAGTACCGGGACGAACTCTGGAAACACCATATATTTT. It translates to CASSTGTNSGNTIYF.

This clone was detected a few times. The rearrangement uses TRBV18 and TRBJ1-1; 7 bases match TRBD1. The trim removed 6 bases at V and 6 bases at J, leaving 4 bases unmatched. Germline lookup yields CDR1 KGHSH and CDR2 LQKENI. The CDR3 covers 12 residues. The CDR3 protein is CASSHRGAEAFF. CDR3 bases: TGTGCCAGCTCGCACAGGGGAGCTGAAGCTTTCTTT.

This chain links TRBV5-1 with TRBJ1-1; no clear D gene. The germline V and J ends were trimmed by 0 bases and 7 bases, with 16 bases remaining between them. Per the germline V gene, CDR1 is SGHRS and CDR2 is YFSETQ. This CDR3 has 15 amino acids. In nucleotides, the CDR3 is TGCGCCAGCAGCTTGGGACGTATTGACATGAATGAAGCTTTCTTT. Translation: CASSLGRIDMNEAFF.

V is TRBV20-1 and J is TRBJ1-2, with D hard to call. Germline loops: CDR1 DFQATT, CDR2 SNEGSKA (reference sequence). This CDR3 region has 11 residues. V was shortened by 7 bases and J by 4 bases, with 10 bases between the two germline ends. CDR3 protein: CSGRSFYGYTF. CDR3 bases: TGCAGTGGCCGGAGTTTCTATGGCTACACCTTC.

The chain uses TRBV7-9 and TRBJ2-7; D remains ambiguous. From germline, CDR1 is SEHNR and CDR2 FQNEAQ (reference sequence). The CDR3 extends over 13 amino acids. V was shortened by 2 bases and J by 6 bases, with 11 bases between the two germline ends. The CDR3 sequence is CASSLPPSGEQYF. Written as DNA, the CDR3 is TGTGCCAGCAGCTTACCCCCCAGTGGCGAGCAGTACTTC.

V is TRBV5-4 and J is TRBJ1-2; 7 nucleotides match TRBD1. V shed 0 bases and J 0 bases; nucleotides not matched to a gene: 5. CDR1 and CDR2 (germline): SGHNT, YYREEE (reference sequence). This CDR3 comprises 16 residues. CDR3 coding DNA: TGTGCCAGCAGCTTGGCCGGGGGACAGACTAACTATGGCTACACCTTC. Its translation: CASSLAGGQTNYGYTF.

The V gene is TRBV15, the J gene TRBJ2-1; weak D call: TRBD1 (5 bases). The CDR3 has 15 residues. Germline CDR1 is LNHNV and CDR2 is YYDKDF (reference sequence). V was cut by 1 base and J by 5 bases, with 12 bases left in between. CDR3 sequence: CATSRVPGHHNEQFF. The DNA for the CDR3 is TGTGCCACCAGCAGAGTTCCAGGACATCACAATGAGCAGTTCTTC.

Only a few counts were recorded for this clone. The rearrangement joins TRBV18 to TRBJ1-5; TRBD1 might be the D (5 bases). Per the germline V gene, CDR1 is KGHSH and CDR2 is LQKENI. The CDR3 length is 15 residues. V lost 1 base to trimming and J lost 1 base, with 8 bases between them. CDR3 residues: CASSPRRESNQPQHF. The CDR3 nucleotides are TGTGCCAGCTCACCACGCAGGGAGAGCAATCAGCCCCAGCATTTT.

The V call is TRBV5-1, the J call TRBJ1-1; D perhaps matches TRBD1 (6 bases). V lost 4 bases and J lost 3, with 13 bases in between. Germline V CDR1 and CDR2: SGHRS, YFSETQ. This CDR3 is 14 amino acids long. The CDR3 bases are TGCGCCAGCAGCGCCGGGACACAAGACACTGAAGCTTTCTTT. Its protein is CASSAGTQDTEAFF.